This TCR beta chain was identified during a study of cytomegalovirus exposure and HLA in healthy donors. As to this clone: Its specificity is unknown.

Measured with immunoSEQ multiplex PCR; TCRdb has only the in-frame clones, and not every one. The sample gives 300,000 to 450,000 clones, approximately 90% of which show up once; over 0.75% is in the top ten. CDR1 and CDR2 from the germline V gene are SGHRS and YFSETQ. This CDR3 has 15 residues. With 1 base clipped from V and 4 bases from J, the junction kept 4 bases outside the gene matches. Study conclusions and caveats: In vitro, three CMV-associated chains proved specific for CMV antigens. Subsequent analysis found a tendency for first-cohort TCR clusters to co-occur within the 120 or so validation repertoires.

The chain has TRBV5-1 and TRBJ2-5, with TRBD2 matching over 10 bases. Sequencing was performed on PBMCs. The clonotype originates from a woman aged 18-29 years in good health and CMV-seronegative. The CDR3 is CASSLKRGGRETQYF. CDR3 DNA sequence: TGCGCCAGCAGCTTGAAGCGGGGGGGCCGAGAGACCCAGTACTTC.